Sequencing of this T cell receptor beta chain was carried out in a study of blood T cell repertoires in COVID-19. Overall study context: Sites across the United States, Italy and Spain contributed samples from acute and convalescent COVID-19. PBMCs, B-cell-depleted T cells, or T cells were the source of the cDNA or gDNA that made up the material.

Trimming removed 5 bases from V and 5 bases from J; junction bases left unmatched: 6. The CDR3 has 15 amino acids. Germline V gives CDR1 MNHEY, CDR2 SVGAGI. Some clones are missing from TCRdb's copy, which holds only in-frame ones; the method was immunoSEQ multiplex PCR. The sample consists of 130,000 or so clones, roughly 85% of them appearing once. The V and J genes are TRBV6-5 and TRBJ2-7; 13 nucleotides align to TRBD2. The clonotype originates from a human donor in a cohort sampled during active COVID-19. Material: peripheral blood. The CDR3 reads CASSRGLAGKDEQYF. The CDR3 DNA sequence: TGTGCCAGCAGTCGGGGACTAGCGGGGAAAGACGAGCAGTACTTC.